This T cell receptor beta chain was profiled in a study of T cell responses to AZD1222 COVID-19 vaccine. Findings and limits, study-wide: Baseline antibody screening turned up just a handful of seropositive AZD1222 recipients. A reported finding is that nearly half of spike-specific TCRs target unmutated variant regions. Mostly white British, mostly female donors; authors suggested clonal diversity may be underestimated. Following two doses of AZD1222, Spike-specific TCR breadth and depth rose.

Sequenced by immunoSEQ multiplex PCR; TCRdb stores in-frame clones only, minus some. Among approximately 60,000 clones listed, more than 80% were seen once. Details on this clone: Its antigen is not identified.

J was trimmed by 3 bases and V by 8 bases; bases with no gene match: 10. Germline V lookup: CDR1 SGHRS, CDR2 YFSETQ. This CDR3 contains 14 residues. The receptor was derived from an adult in good health. The sample in question was peripheral blood, obtained on day 0 of MenACWY control vaccination. This chain joins TRBV5-1 and TRBJ2-7, with TRBD2 matching over 8 bases. DNA of the CDR3: TGCGCCAGTCGTAGCGGGGACGGGTACTACGAGCAGTACTTC. As protein: CASRSGDGYYEQYF. The complete variable domain, with remaining parts taken from reference TRBV5-1 and TRBJ2-7, reads KAGVTQTPRYLIKTRGQQVTLSCSPISGHRSVSWYQQTPGQGLQFLFEYFSETQRNKGNFPGRFSGRQFSNSRSEMNVSTLELGDSALYLCASRSGDGYYEQYFGPGTRLTVT.